Following are 9 T cell receptor beta chains from one sample sequenced in a study of beta chain features in type 1 diabetes. The antigens of these receptors remain unknown. The entirety of the isolated RNA underwent reverse transcription, so expressed TCRB transcripts were sequenced. Profiling relied on immunoSEQ multiplex PCR, and the TCRdb table lists in-frame clones only, not all of them. The table includes 640,000 or so clones, under 15% detected once. General observations from the study: Type 1 diabetes patients showed a moderate but significant shortening of TCRB CDR3s in all four CD4+ subsets.

Sequencing was carried out using naive CD4+ T cells from blood. These receptor sequences come from a man between 18 and 29 years old with type 1 diabetes.

This clone was seen more than once but under ten times. The chain combines TRBV9 with TRBJ1-1; unclear D gene. V lost 3 bases and J 6 bases, leaving 15 bases between the germline ends. There are 14 residues in the CDR3. Germline V gene lookup returns CDR1 SGDLS and CDR2 YYNGEE. The CDR3 coding sequence is TGTGCCAGCAGCGCATCCCGTCAGTTAGCTGAAGCTTTCTTT. Encoded protein: CASSASRQLAEAFF.

In its sample, this clone was seen a few times. The J gene is TRBJ2-1, the V gene TRBV6-1; 9 positions agree with TRBD1. Trimming took 1 base from V and 7 from J; bases not matched to a gene: 8. The CDR3 runs 16 residues. Germline V gene lookup returns CDR1 MNHNS and CDR2 SASEGT. The CDR3 nucleotides are TGTGCCAGCAGTGAAGGCCCCGGACAGGGGAATAATGAGCAGTTCTTC. It specifies CASSEGPGQGNNEQFF.

This clone has more than one count but fewer than ten. The chain is built from TRBV25-1 and TRBJ1-2; D is ambiguous. Looked up from germline, CDR1 is MGHDK and CDR2 is SYGVNS. The CDR3 covers 14 residues. The V and J ends lost 5 bases and 4 bases respectively, with 14 bases between them. DNA for the CDR3: TGTGCCAGCAGTCAGCGTGGCCCTAGCTATGGCTACACCTTC. It encodes CASSQRGPSYGYTF.

The chain employs TRBV5-1 and TRBJ2-2; weak D call: TRBD1 (6 bases). Germline-derived CDR1 and CDR2 are SGHRS and YFSETQ. This CDR3 has 14 residues. Trimming left V 0 bases short and J 4 bases short, with 7 bases between. The CDR3 nucleotides read TGCGCCAGCAGCTTGGAACAGGGCACCGGGGAGCTGTTTTTT. Translating it yields CASSLEQGTGELFF.

This clone was counted only a few times. The chain recombines TRBV2 with TRBJ2-7, with 8 positions matching TRBD1. The V segment lost 7 bases and the J segment 4 bases; nucleotides outside the gene matches: 9. CDR1 is SNHLY, CDR2 FYNNEI, per germline. The CDR3 loop spans 14 amino acids. The CDR3: CASNLQGAPYEQYF. The CDR3 DNA is TGTGCCAGCAACCTTCAGGGGGCGCCTTACGAGCAGTACTTC.

V and J are TRBV7-2 and TRBJ1-2; 8 bases are a match to TRBD1. CDR3 length equals 15 residues. CDR1 is SGHTA, CDR2 FQGNSA, per germline. With 5 bases clipped from V and 1 base from J, the junction kept 6 bases outside the gene matches. The CDR3: CASSPRTGSNYGYTF. The CDR3 bases are TGTGCCAGCAGCCCCCGGACAGGGAGTAACTATGGCTACACCTTC. Based on the CDR3 plus reference TRBV7-2 and TRBJ1-2, the full variable domain is GAGVSQSPSNKVTEKGKDVELRCDPISGHTALYWYRQSLGQGLEFLIYFQGNSAPDKSGLPSDRFSAERTGGSVSTLTIQRTQQEDSAVYLCASSPRTGSNYGYTFGSGTRLTVV.

V gene TRBV6-1 combines with J gene TRBJ1-1; TRBD1 is a possible D gene (5 bases). V was trimmed by 5 bases and J by 4 bases, leaving 17 bases between them. Per germline, CDR1 MNHNS and CDR2 SASEGT. This CDR3 comprises 15 residues. DNA for the CDR3: TGTGCCAGCAGTTCCCAGGGCGGCTGGGGCACTGAAGCTTTCTTT. Encoded protein: CASSSQGGWGTEAFF.

This clone turned up a few times. The chain combines TRBV14 with TRBJ2-5; D may match TRBD1 or TRBD2 (5 bases each). The CDR3 length is 13 residues. The germline V and J ends were trimmed by 1 base and 7 bases, with 10 bases remaining between them. Germline V CDR1 and CDR2: SGHDN, FVKESK. In nucleotides, the CDR3 is TGTGCCAGCAGCCAAGGAGGGGTAGGGACCCAGTACTTC. This encodes CASSQGGVGTQYF.

This clone was seen a handful of times. This rearrangement joins TRBV29-1 to TRBJ2-3, with 8 positions matching TRBD2. With V trimmed by 7 bases and J by 0 bases, 3 bases remained unmatched. Germline CDR1 SQVTM, CDR2 ANQGSEA. The CDR3 runs to 13 residues. Here the CDR3 reads CSAGGRSTDTQYF. In DNA, the CDR3 is TGCAGCGCGGGGGGGCGGAGCACAGATACGCAGTATTTT.